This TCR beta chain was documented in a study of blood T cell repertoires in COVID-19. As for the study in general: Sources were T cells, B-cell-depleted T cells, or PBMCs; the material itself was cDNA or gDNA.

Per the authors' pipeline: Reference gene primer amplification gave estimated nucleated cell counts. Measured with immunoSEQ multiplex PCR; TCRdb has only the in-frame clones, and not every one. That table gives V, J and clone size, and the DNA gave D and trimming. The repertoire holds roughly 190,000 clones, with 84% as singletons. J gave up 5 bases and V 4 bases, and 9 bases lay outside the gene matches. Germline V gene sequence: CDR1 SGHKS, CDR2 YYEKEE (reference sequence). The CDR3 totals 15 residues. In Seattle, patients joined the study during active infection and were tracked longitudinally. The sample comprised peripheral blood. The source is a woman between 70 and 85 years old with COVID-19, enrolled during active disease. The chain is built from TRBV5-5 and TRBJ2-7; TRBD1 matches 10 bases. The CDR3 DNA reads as TGTGCCAGCAGCCTAAGGGGGACAGGGGCGGACGAGCAGTACTTC. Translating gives CASSLRGTGADEQYF.